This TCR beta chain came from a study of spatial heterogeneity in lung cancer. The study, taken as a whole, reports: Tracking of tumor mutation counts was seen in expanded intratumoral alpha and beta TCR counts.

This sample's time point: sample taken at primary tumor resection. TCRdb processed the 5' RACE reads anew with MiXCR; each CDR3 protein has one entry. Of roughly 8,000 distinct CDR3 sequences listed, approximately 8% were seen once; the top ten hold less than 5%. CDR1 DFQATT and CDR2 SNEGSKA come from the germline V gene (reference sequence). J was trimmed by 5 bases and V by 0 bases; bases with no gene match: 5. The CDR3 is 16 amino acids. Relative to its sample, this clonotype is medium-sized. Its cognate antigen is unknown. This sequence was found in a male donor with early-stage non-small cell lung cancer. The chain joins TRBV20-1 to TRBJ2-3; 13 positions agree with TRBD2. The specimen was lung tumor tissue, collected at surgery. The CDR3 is CSARDTLAGGGDTQYF. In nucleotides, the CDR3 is TGCAGTGCTAGAGATACACTAGCGGGAGGGGGAGATACGCAGTATTTT.